This passage covers 32 T cell receptor beta chains from one sample sequenced in a study of cytomegalovirus exposure and HLA in healthy donors. PCR involved 60 Vbeta and 13 Jbeta primers. TCRdb's copy holds only in-frame clones and misses some; the assay was immunoSEQ multiplex PCR. The sample comprises 140,000 or so clones, around 59% of which are singletons, and around 1.8% rests with the top ten. The sequencing input was PBMCs. All receptors derive from a male donor in good health and CMV-seronegative.

With regard to this clone: The junction does not match germline at one end; this may be a read error. This chain joins TRBV7-9 and TRBJ2-7; D not resolved. The CDR3 runs 11 residues. CDR1 and CDR2 (germline): SEHNR, FQNEAQ (reference sequence). CDR3 sequence reads: CSSSSYYEQYF. Written as DNA, the CDR3 is TGTTCCAGCAGCTCCTACTACGAGCAGTACTTC.

The rearrangement uses TRBV5-6 and TRBJ2-2, with 10 positions matching TRBD2. The length of the CDR3 is 16 residues. J gave up 4 bases and V 5 bases, and 8 bases lay outside the gene matches. Per germline, CDR1 SGHDT and CDR2 YYEEEE. CDR3 in amino acids: CASRSLAGASTGELFF. The CDR3 region has the DNA TGTGCCAGCAGATCCCTAGCGGGAGCTTCCACCGGGGAGCTGTTTTTT.

The chain combines TRBV18 with TRBJ1-4, with TRBD1 matching 11 bases. The trim removed 0 bases at V and 11 bases at J, leaving 2 bases unmatched. The CDR3 is 14 amino acids. Germline lookup yields CDR1 KGHSH and CDR2 LQKENI. CDR3 DNA sequence: TGTGCCAGCTCACCACCGGACAGGGGGCGCAAACTGTTTTTT. Its translation is CASSPPDRGRKLFF.

The chain links TRBV7-3 to TRBJ2-1, with 9 bases identical to TRBD2. This CDR3 is built from 16 residues. With V trimmed by 3 bases and J by 2 bases, 5 bases remained unmatched. The germline gives CDR1 SGHTA, CDR2 FQGTGA. The CDR3 loop reads CASSLASGAPYNEQFF. The CDR3 nucleotides read TGTGCCAGCAGCTTGGCTAGCGGGGCTCCCTACAATGAGCAGTTCTTC.

This clone was counted a single time. The chain recombines TRBV7-9 with TRBJ2-3; D gene ambiguous. V was clipped by 2 bases and J by 4 bases, with 4 bases between them. Germline V gives CDR1 SEHNR, CDR2 FQNEAQ (reference sequence). There are 12 residues in the CDR3. The CDR3 reads CASSLSADTQYF. CDR3 nucleotides: TGTGCCAGCAGCTTATCTGCAGATACGCAGTATTTT.

This chain joins TRBV6-5 and TRBJ2-7; 9 bases are a match to TRBD1. V trimming: 6 bases; J trimming: 5 bases; junction bases outside the gene matches: 5. CDR3 length equals 13 residues. Germline assignment: CDR1 MNHEY and CDR2 SVGAGI. This chain's CDR3 is CASSRDRVHEQYF. For the CDR3, the DNA is TGTGCCAGCAGCCGGGACAGGGTGCACGAGCAGTACTTC.

The chain carries TRBV5-1 and TRBJ2-7, with D possibly TRBD1 on 6 matching bases. The ends were cut back, 5 bases at V and 2 bases at J, with 14 bases in the middle. Germline V gives CDR1 SGHRS, CDR2 YFSETQ. This CDR3 spans 14 amino acids. CDR3 residues: CASRLTGQTYEQYF. DNA for the CDR3: TGCGCCAGCAGACTTACGGGACAAACCTACGAGCAGTACTTC.

This clone was counted only a few times. J is TRBJ2-1 and V is TRBV7-9; possible D gene TRBD1, 6 bases. The CDR3 contains 15 residues. The germline V gene encodes CDR1 SEHNR and CDR2 FQNEAQ (reference sequence). Deletions cut 8 bases from V and 0 bases from J, with 14 bases between. The CDR3 nucleotides read TGTGCCAGCCCTGGGGGCGGCAGCTCCTACAATGAGCAGTTCTTC. It is translated as CASPGGGSSYNEQFF.

This rearrangement joins TRBV19 to TRBJ1-4; 8 positions match TRBD1. Trimming took 9 bases from V and 7 from J; bases not matched to a gene: 10. This CDR3 is built from 14 residues. Germline V gives CDR1 LNHDA, CDR2 SQIVND (reference sequence). CDR3 region: CASGEDRAAEKLFF. The CDR3 DNA follows: TGTGCCAGCGGCGAGGACAGGGCGGCTGAAAAACTGTTTTTT.

The CDR3: CASRLDGSYGYTF. The DNA of the CDR3 is TGTGCCAGCAGACTGGACGGGAGCTATGGCTACACCTTC. This sequence joins TRBV6-5 and TRBJ1-2; no clear D gene. The CDR3 is 13 residues long. Trimming removed 6 bases at V and 4 bases at J, with 12 bases between. Germline assignment: CDR1 MNHEY and CDR2 SVGAGI.

As DNA, the CDR3 is TGTGCCAGCAGGGCAGGGGTAGATCGCTCACCCCTCCACTTT. Translation gives CASRAGVDRSPLHF. The chain links TRBV2 to TRBJ1-6; the D gene is possibly TRBD1 (6 bases). Per the germline V gene, CDR1 is SNHLY and CDR2 is FYNNEI. V lost 6 bases to trimming and J lost 10 bases, with 16 bases between them. The CDR3 is 14 residues long. Together with reference TRBV2 and TRBJ1-6, the CDR3 gives the full variable domain: EPEVTQTPSHQVTQMGQEVILRCVPISNHLYFYWYRQILGQKVEFLVSFYNNEISEKSEIFDDQFSVERPDGSNFTLKIRSTKLEDSAMYFCASRAGVDRSPLHFGNGTRLTVT.

CDR3 DNA sequence: TGTGCCAGCAGCAGAATAGAAAAATTCTCCTACGAGCAGTACTTC. It codes for CASSRIEKFSYEQYF. This rearrangement joins TRBV5-6 to TRBJ2-7, with unresolved D. The CDR3 is made up of 15 amino acids. V lost 4 bases to trimming and J lost 0 bases, with 14 bases between them. CDR1 and CDR2 from the germline V gene are SGHDT and YYEEEE.

The CDR3 sequence: CSVEDGTSSADTQYF. The CDR3 DNA reads as TGCAGCGTTGAAGACGGGACTAGCTCGGCAGATACGCAGTATTTT. The J gene is TRBJ2-3, the V gene TRBV29-1, with 9 bases matching TRBD2. The CDR3 has 15 amino acids. Germline V gene sequence: CDR1 SQVTM, CDR2 ANQGSEA. Trimming removed 0 bases from V and 4 bases from J; junction bases left unmatched: 5.

The gene calls are TRBV2 and TRBJ2-3; no definite D call. Trimming removed 0 bases at V and 4 bases at J, with 11 bases between. Germline assignment: CDR1 SNHLY and CDR2 FYNNEI. The CDR3 length is 15 residues. The CDR3, as DNA: TGTGCCAGCAGTGAAGCGCGCGGTGGGTCAGATACGCAGTATTTT. Its protein is CASSEARGGSDTQYF.

The chain uses TRBV6-1 and TRBJ2-1; TRBD1 aligns across 7 bases. The V gene end was trimmed by 7 bases and the J gene end by 5 bases; junction bases not matched to a gene: 11. In germline, CDR1 is MNHNS, CDR2 SASEGT. The CDR3 totals 15 residues. The CDR3 coding sequence is TGTGCCAGCACTTGGACAGGACCTCAAAACAATGAGCAGTTCTTC. Translating gives CASTWTGPQNNEQFF.

This clone was picked up a small number of times. This sequence joins TRBV11-2 and TRBJ1-6; 8 bases agree with TRBD1. This CDR3 contains 13 residues. Looked up from germline, CDR1 is SGHAT and CDR2 is FQNNGV. The J segment lost 7 bases and the V segment lost 8 bases, leaving 4 bases of the junction unmatched. CDR3 in amino acids: CASGQGRNSPLHF. In nucleotides, the CDR3 is TGTGCCAGCGGACAGGGAAGGAATTCACCCCTCCACTTT.

The chain is built from TRBV5-1 and TRBJ1-1, with D maybe TRBD1 (5 bases). CDR3 length: 14 amino acids. Trimming removed 3 bases at V and 3 bases at J, with 12 bases between. Germline V gene data show CDR1 as SGHRS and CDR2 as YFSETQ. This chain's CDR3 is CASSSTGGDTEAFF. CDR3 coding DNA: TGCGCCAGCAGCTCGACGGGAGGGGACACTGAAGCTTTCTTT.

The V and J genes are TRBV28 and TRBJ2-6; the match to TRBD1 covers 9 bases. Per the germline V gene, CDR1 is MDHEN and CDR2 is SYDVKM. CDR3 size: 16 residues. The J segment lost 4 bases and the V segment lost 6 bases, leaving 7 bases of the junction unmatched. The CDR3 reads CASSTQGAGGANVLTF. The CDR3 DNA reads TGTGCCAGCAGCACACAGGGGGCGGGGGGGGCCAACGTCCTGACTTTC. Full variable domain (remainder filled in from reference TRBV28 and TRBJ2-6): DVKVTQSSRYLVKRTGEKVFLECVQDMDHENMFWYRQDPGLGLRLIYFSYDVKMKEKGDIPEGYSVSREKKERFSLILESASTNQTSMYLCASSTQGAGGANVLTFGAGSRLTVL.

The chain employs TRBV6-5 and TRBJ2-3, with TRBD1 matching 9 bases. CDR3 size: 14 residues. Germline trimming cut 5 bases from V and 8 bases from J; bases unmatched to any gene: 8. Per the germline V gene, CDR1 is MNHEY and CDR2 is SVGAGI. The CDR3 coding sequence is TGTGCCAGCAGTAAGGGACAGGGAGAAAGTACGCAGTATTTT. It yields the protein CASSKGQGESTQYF.

The DNA for the CDR3 is TGCGCCAGCAGCTTGGACAGGGTGATTGATGAGCAGTTCTTC. It yields the protein CASSLDRVIDEQFF. The chain has TRBV5-1 and TRBJ2-1; possibly TRBD1 for D (6 bases). The CDR3 runs to 14 residues. Trimming removed 0 bases from V and 8 bases from J, with 12 bases in between. Germline-derived CDR1 and CDR2 are SGHRS and YFSETQ.

The chain is built from TRBV9 and TRBJ1-2; tentatively, D is TRBD1 (6 bases). Trimming pared 0 bases from V and 3 bases from J, leaving 9 bases between. The CDR3 totals 14 residues. Germline loops: CDR1 SGDLS, CDR2 YYNGEE. The CDR3: CASSVDQGYYGYTF. The DNA of the CDR3 is TGTGCCAGCAGCGTAGACCAGGGGTACTATGGCTACACCTTC.

This clone was seen a handful of times. V is TRBV2 and J is TRBJ1-6, with D unresolved. Trimming removed 3 bases at V and 6 bases at J, with 9 bases between. The CDR3 contains 14 residues. The germline CDR1 and CDR2 sequences are SNHLY and FYNNEI. CDR3 nucleotide sequence: TGTGCCAGCAGTGACGACTTTCTTAATTCACCCCTCCACTTT. Translated, it gives CASSDDFLNSPLHF.

The chain recombines TRBV7-8 with TRBJ1-6; D unresolved. CDR1 SGHVS and CDR2 FQNEAQ come from the germline V gene. Deletions cut 6 bases from V and 3 bases from J, with 12 bases between. The CDR3 loop spans 15 amino acids. CDR3 amino acids: CASSLQKDYNSPLHF. CDR3 bases: TGTGCCAGCAGTTTACAGAAAGACTATAATTCACCCCTCCACTTT.

The chain is built from TRBV5-1 and TRBJ2-5, with 8 bases lining up with TRBD2. Germline V gene sequence: CDR1 SGHRS, CDR2 YFSETQ. This CDR3 comprises 17 residues. Trimming took 0 bases from V and 1 from J; bases not matched to a gene: 8. CDR3 sequence (DNA): TGCGCCAGCAGCTTGGTCCGTAGCGGGGACCTCCAAGAGACCCAGTACTTC. Translating gives CASSLVRSGDLQETQYF.

There are a few counts of this clone. The J gene is TRBJ1-1, the V gene TRBV15; D uncertain. V was shortened by 3 bases and J by 8 bases, with 10 bases between the two germline ends. The germline V gene encodes CDR1 LNHNV and CDR2 YYDKDF (reference sequence). CDR3 length equals 12 residues. The CDR3 spells CATSSNYAEAFF. The CDR3 region has the DNA TGTGCCACCAGCAGCAACTACGCGGAAGCTTTCTTT.

The V and J genes are TRBV6-1 and TRBJ2-7, with D possibly matching TRBD2 (5 bases). The CDR3 consists of 13 residues. The V gene's germline CDR1 is MNHNS and CDR2 SASEGT. Trimming shortened V by 1 base and J by 7 bases, and 11 bases separated the two germline ends. Written as DNA, the CDR3 is TGTGCCAGCAGTGAAGTAGTTCGAGGGGAGCAGTACTTC. The encoded protein is CASSEVVRGEQYF.

This chain connects TRBV5-4 to TRBJ2-7, with TRBD2 as a possible D gene (6 bases). V was shortened by 0 bases and J by 2 bases, with 15 bases between the two germline ends. Germline V lookup: CDR1 SGHNT, CDR2 YYREEE (reference sequence). The CDR3 spans 16 residues. The CDR3 sequence is CASSLGVVRTTYEQYF. CDR3 sequence (DNA): TGTGCCAGCAGCTTGGGGGTGGTTCGGACTACCTACGAGCAGTACTTC.

This clone appeared a few times. The rearrangement uses TRBV18 and TRBJ1-2; TRBD1 aligns across 9 bases. The trim removed 3 bases at V and 6 bases at J, leaving 11 bases unmatched. This CDR3 has 16 residues. The germline V gene encodes CDR1 KGHSH and CDR2 LQKENI. The CDR3 nucleotides are TGTGCCAGCTCACCGATAAACAGGGGGCCAGGCGATGGCTACACCTTC. It is translated as CASSPINRGPGDGYTF.

This chain joins TRBV5-4 and TRBJ2-7, with 10 bases matching TRBD1. The germline V gene encodes CDR1 SGHNT and CDR2 YYREEE (reference sequence). CDR3 length: 15 residues. The V gene end was trimmed by 1 base and the J gene end by 0 bases; junction bases not matched to a gene: 1. Written as DNA, the CDR3 is TGTGCCAGCAGCTTGAGGACAGGGGGCTCCTACGAGCAGTACTTC. Amino acids: CASSLRTGGSYEQYF.

This clone was counted between two and nine times. The chain carries TRBV5-1 and TRBJ2-3, with 11 nucleotides matching TRBD1. Germline V gene lookup returns CDR1 SGHRS and CDR2 YFSETQ. The J segment lost 5 bases and the V segment lost 3 bases, leaving 17 bases of the junction unmatched. The CDR3 runs to 19 residues. The CDR3 coding sequence is TGCGCCAGCAGCTCACCGCCGGACAGGGGGCGGTTGGCCGTAGATACGCAGTATTTT. This translates into CASSSPPDRGRLAVDTQYF.

The chain combines TRBV7-2 with TRBJ1-1; D not certain. The V end lost 3 bases, the J end lost 1 base, and 9 bases lay between the germline ends. The CDR3 runs 14 residues. The V gene's germline CDR1 is SGHTA and CDR2 FQGNSA. The CDR3 region has the DNA TGTGCCAGCAGCTTCTATCCAGGGAACACTGAAGCTTTCTTT. Protein: CASSFYPGNTEAFF.

The V call is TRBV10-1, the J call TRBJ2-4, with D tentatively TRBD2 (5 bases). Germline lookup yields CDR1 WNHNN and CDR2 SYGVQD (reference sequence). V lost 3 bases and J lost 2, with 14 bases in between. This CDR3 is built from 16 residues. This CDR3 reads CASSDRRGPSKNIQYF. CDR3 nucleotides: TGCGCCAGCAGTGACCGCAGAGGGCCATCCAAAAACATTCAGTACTTC.